This entry concerns a single T cell receptor (beta chain). This entry comes from a study of T-cell memory formation after mild COVID-19. Germline V CDR1 and CDR2: SGHTA, FQGNSA. V gave up 1 base and J gave up 7 bases, with 8 bases separating them. The CDR3 has 13 residues. TCRdb itself ran the 5' RACE reads through MiXCR, one entry per CDR3 protein. The sample lists some 150,000 distinct CDR3 sequences, roughly a fifth occurring once. The rearrangement links TRBV7-2 to TRBJ2-1, with unresolved D. The sequenced material came from PBMCs or a T cell subset sorted from them (not recorded which). The TCR sequence derives from an adult woman who had mild COVID-19 (a few samples of this study predate the infection). Cell type and time point are not known. Written as DNA, the CDR3 is TGTGCCAGCAGCTTAGTGCGGTTTAATGAGCAGTTCTTC. Translated: CASSLVRFNEQFF.